What follows is one TCR beta chain and its context. Per germline, CDR1 SGDLS and CDR2 YYNGEE. J lost 4 bases, V lost 3 bases, and 10 bases had no gene match. The CDR3 has 19 amino acids. This sample is drawn from a study of OX40 agonist ivuxolimab in advanced cancers. In the study overall: Patients were given ivuxolimab, an antibody that agonizes OX40 (CD134).

Exclusion of a patient followed from autoimmune disease history or systemic immunosuppression. The data were produced by immunoSEQ multiplex PCR, yet TCRdb's version contains in-frame clones alone and is incomplete. Among 40,000 to 45,000 clones, 86% were seen once, and the ten largest hold roughly 12%. The source material was CD4+ or CD8+ T cells sorted from blood, sampled in a trial of the OX40 agonist ivuxolimab. The chain couples TRBV9 to TRBJ2-2; 15 positions agree with TRBD2. The receptor was isolated from an adult with an advanced solid tumor such as melanoma, head and neck, liver or kidney cancer. The CDR3 DNA reads TGTGCCAGCAGCGCAGCCCCGGGACTAGCGGGGGGCCCCACCGGGGAGCTGTTTTTT. It encodes CASSAAPGLAGGPTGELFF.